The 19 T cell receptor beta chains below come from one sample, sequenced in a study of Ad26.COV2.S vaccination and SARS-CoV-2 variants. The table came from immunoSEQ multiplex PCR; TCRdb's copy has only in-frame clones and leaves some out. The sample shows some 340,000 clones, around four fifths of them seen only once. Noted treatment: over 15 received Ad26.COV2.S at low or high dose, single or two shots; 5 received placebo; per-sample allocation not given. Sample collection was performed on day 63 after the first vaccine or placebo injection. Here the sequenced sample was peripheral blood, taken in a trial of Ad26.COV2.S vaccine versus placebo. These receptors were taken from a person aged 18 to 59 who received the Ad26.COV2.S COVID-19 vaccine or a placebo.

CDR3 amino acids: CASSFPGLGENEQFF. The CDR3 nucleotides read TGTGCCAGCAGCTTCCCGGGACTAGGGGAGAATGAGCAGTTCTTC. This chain links TRBV11-2 with TRBJ2-1; 8 nucleotides match TRBD2. Germline V gene data show CDR1 as SGHAT and CDR2 as FQNNGV. The CDR3 has 15 residues. V lost 3 bases and J lost 7; bases outside the gene matches: 8.

Only one count was recorded for this clone. This chain uses TRBV7-9 with TRBJ1-2; no clear D. V lost 2 bases and J lost 7, with 8 bases in between. This CDR3 contains 12 residues. From germline, CDR1 is SEHNR and CDR2 FQNEAQ (reference sequence). CDR3 nucleotides: TGTGCCAGCAGCTTAAGGTCGGTTGGCTACACCTTC. Its translation is CASSLRSVGYTF.

The J gene is TRBJ2-2, the V gene TRBV2, with 12 nucleotides matching TRBD2. Germline CDR1 SNHLY, CDR2 FYNNEI. This CDR3 contains 18 residues. V was pared by 4 bases and J by 1 base, with 7 bases of the junction left unmatched. The CDR3 here is CASSARLAGVLNTGELFF. The CDR3 coding sequence is TGTGCCAGCAGTGCGAGACTAGCGGGGGTCCTGAACACCGGGGAGCTGTTTTTT.

The chain joins TRBV7-6 to TRBJ2-7, with D uncertain. CDR1 and CDR2 from the germline V gene are SGHVS and FNYEAQ. Trimming cost V 5 bases and J 7 bases, with 12 bases left between them. This CDR3 comprises 12 residues. CDR3 region: CASSPRTREQYF. The CDR3 nucleotides are TGTGCCAGCAGCCCCCGAACCAGGGAGCAGTACTTC.

This chain connects TRBV19 to TRBJ1-5; D might be TRBD1 (5 bases). The V gene's germline CDR1 is LNHDA and CDR2 SQIVND (reference sequence). Trimming took off 8 bases at V and 7 bases at J, with 21 bases between the two ends. The CDR3 runs 15 residues. CDR3 coding DNA: TGTGCCAGTCGACACTCCCGGGGGGGGAGCCAGCCCCAGCATTTT. Translating gives CASRHSRGGSQPQHF.

The genes are TRBV25-1 and TRBJ1-1; the match to TRBD1 covers 8 bases. The CDR3 covers 13 residues. Looked up from germline, CDR1 is MGHDK and CDR2 is SYGVNS. With V trimmed by 8 bases and J by 3 bases, 5 bases remained unmatched. The CDR3 region is CASDRGQDTEAFF. The DNA of the CDR3 is TGTGCCAGCGACAGGGGTCAGGACACTGAAGCTTTCTTT. Full variable domain (rest looked up from reference TRBV25-1 and TRBJ1-1): EADIYQTPRYLVIGTGKKITLECSQTMGHDKMYWYQQDPGMELHLIHYSYGVNSTEKGDLSSESTVSRIRTEHFPLTLESARPSHTSQYLCASDRGQDTEAFFGQGTRLTVV.

The V gene is TRBV6-2 or TRBV6-3, the J gene TRBJ1-1; D ambiguous. The V gene's germline CDR1 is MNHEY and CDR2 SVGEGT. Trimming took 4 bases from V and 1 from J, leaving 19 bases between them. CDR3 length: 17 residues. The CDR3 loop reads CASSSVGKDLRNTEAFF. For the CDR3, the DNA is TGTGCCAGCAGTTCGGTCGGGAAGGACCTAAGGAACACTGAAGCTTTCTTT.

This clone appeared once. V gene TRBV5-1 combines with J gene TRBJ1-2, with 9 positions matching TRBD1. V lost 3 bases and J lost 8; bases outside the gene matches: 11. CDR1 is SGHRS and CDR2 is YFSETQ in the germline V gene. The CDR3 has 15 amino acids. The CDR3 DNA sequence: TGCGCCAGCAGCTACAAAACAGGGGGCGATGGGGGCTACACCTTC. Protein sequence: CASSYKTGGDGGYTF.

V usage is TRBV9 and J usage is TRBJ2-1; D gene uncertain. Germline V gives CDR1 SGDLS, CDR2 YYNGEE. This CDR3 has 13 amino acids. The germline V and J ends were trimmed by 4 bases and 0 bases, with 5 bases remaining between them. This CDR3 is CASSRRSYNEQFF. Written as DNA, the CDR3 is TGTGCCAGCAGCCGGCGCTCCTACAATGAGCAGTTCTTC.

The V call is TRBV10-3, the J call TRBJ1-1; tentatively, D is TRBD1 (5 bases). This CDR3 has 11 amino acids. The V end was cut by 7 bases, the J end by 4 bases, with 7 bases between. CDR1 and CDR2 (germline): ENHRY, SYGVKD. The CDR3: CAITGGTEAFF. CDR3 DNA: TGTGCCATCACCGGGGGCACTGAAGCTTTCTTT.

The V call is TRBV7-9, the J call TRBJ2-7; D gene ambiguous. Germline CDR1 and CDR2: SEHNR and FQNEAQ (reference sequence). The length of the CDR3 is 13 residues. V shed 0 bases and J shed 2 bases, with 5 bases lying between them. The CDR3 reads CASSLALTYEQYF. The CDR3 DNA is TGTGCCAGCAGCTTAGCTCTGACCTACGAGCAGTACTTC.

In this sample, this clone turned up once. V is TRBV30 and J is TRBJ1-3; the D is unclear. Trimming shortened V by 1 base and J by 0 bases, and 13 bases separated the two germline ends. Germline V CDR1 and CDR2: GTSNPN, SVGIG (reference sequence). The CDR3 has 16 amino acids. The CDR3 sequence: CAWSAPWDTSGNTIYF. DNA for the CDR3: TGTGCCTGGAGTGCCCCCTGGGATACCTCTGGAAACACCATATATTTT.

The rearrangement links TRBV3-1 (or the pseudogene TRBV3-2) to TRBJ1-4, with 7 bases aligning to TRBD1. In germline, CDR1 is LGHDT, CDR2 YNNKEL (reference sequence). V lost 5 bases, J lost 9 bases, and 3 bases stayed unmatched. The CDR3 loop spans 12 amino acids. The CDR3 sequence is CASSLQGKKLFF. Written as DNA, the CDR3 is TGTGCCAGCAGCTTACAGGGGAAAAAACTGTTTTTT.

This chain links TRBV6-5 with TRBJ2-5; TRBD1 matches at 8 bases. Germline V gives CDR1 MNHEY, CDR2 SVGAGI. This CDR3 spans 14 amino acids. The V gene end was trimmed by 6 bases and the J gene end by 5 bases; junction bases not matched to a gene: 8. CDR3 residues: CASSPPGGMETQYF. The CDR3 DNA is TGTGCCAGCAGCCCCCCAGGGGGCATGGAGACCCAGTACTTC.

This rearrangement joins TRBV4-1 to TRBJ1-1; TRBD1 agrees at 8 bases. CDR3 length: 15 amino acids. Per germline, CDR1 MGHRA and CDR2 YSYEKL. The ends lost 0 bases at V and 5 bases at J; junction bases unmatched: 5. CDR3 amino acids: CASSQDRTGGTEAFF. The CDR3 nucleotides are TGCGCCAGCAGCCAAGATCGAACAGGGGGTACTGAAGCTTTCTTT.

The CDR3 nucleotides are TGTGCCATCCCCGGGACAGGAGAGGAAAACACCATATATTTT. Residues: CAIPGTGEENTIYF. The chain recombines TRBV6-5 with TRBJ1-3; TRBD1 agrees at 8 bases. Per the germline V gene, CDR1 is MNHEY and CDR2 is SVGAGI. V shed 10 bases and J 6 bases; nucleotides not matched to a gene: 11. CDR3 length: 14 residues.

The CDR3 coding sequence is TGCGCCAGCACCCCCGTGGCCTTGGAGTATAATTCACCCCTCCACTTT. It is translated as CASTPVALEYNSPLHF. This chain links TRBV5-1 with TRBJ1-6; D remains unclear. CDR3 size: 16 residues. Germline CDR1 and CDR2: SGHRS and YFSETQ. V lost 6 bases and J lost 4, with 17 bases in between.

A remark on this clone: Different DNA sequences within this sample yield the same CDR3. The rearrangement links TRBV7-9 to TRBJ1-6, with 9 bases matching TRBD1. V lost 6 bases, J lost 7 bases, and 7 bases stayed unmatched. This CDR3 contains 15 residues. The V gene's germline CDR1 is SEHNR and CDR2 FQNEAQ (reference sequence). The CDR3 nucleotides read TGTGCCAGCAGTCTACAGGGGGCCAGGAATTCACCCCTCCACTTT. This sequence encodes CASSLQGARNSPLHF.

The rearrangement links TRBV7-2 to TRBJ2-3; D remains ambiguous. Germline V gives CDR1 SGHTA, CDR2 FQGNSA. The CDR3 contains 13 residues. The V end lost 0 bases, the J end lost 0 bases, and 1 base lay between the germline ends. DNA of the CDR3: TGTGCCAGCAGCTTAGCAAGCACAGATACGCAGTATTTT. It codes for CASSLASTDTQYF.